The sequence of this T cell receptor (beta chain) was determined in a study of shared clonotypes between healthy human individuals. General study points: Sharing across four donors was highest in naive CD4 (approximately 5%) and lowest in memory CD8 (around 0.4%).

The length of the CDR3 is 15 residues. CDR1 and CDR2 (germline): SNHLY, FYNNEI. Trimming left V 10 bases short and J 0 bases short, with 18 bases between. Here immunoSEQ multiplex PCR was the method, and the copy in TCRdb shows in-frame clones only, minus some. The table includes roughly 2.5 million clones, around 90% detected once. Notes on this clone: Antigen specificity is unknown.

The chain recombines TRBV2 with TRBJ1-1, with D tentatively TRBD1 (5 bases). The TCR sequence derives from a man younger than 35 in good health. The sequenced sample was naive CD4+ T cells sorted from blood. The subset here: CD45RA+ positively selected. CDR3 residues: CATEGRGSMNTEAFF. CDR3 sequence (DNA): TGTGCCACAGAGGGACGGGGGTCCATGAACACTGAAGCTTTCTTT.